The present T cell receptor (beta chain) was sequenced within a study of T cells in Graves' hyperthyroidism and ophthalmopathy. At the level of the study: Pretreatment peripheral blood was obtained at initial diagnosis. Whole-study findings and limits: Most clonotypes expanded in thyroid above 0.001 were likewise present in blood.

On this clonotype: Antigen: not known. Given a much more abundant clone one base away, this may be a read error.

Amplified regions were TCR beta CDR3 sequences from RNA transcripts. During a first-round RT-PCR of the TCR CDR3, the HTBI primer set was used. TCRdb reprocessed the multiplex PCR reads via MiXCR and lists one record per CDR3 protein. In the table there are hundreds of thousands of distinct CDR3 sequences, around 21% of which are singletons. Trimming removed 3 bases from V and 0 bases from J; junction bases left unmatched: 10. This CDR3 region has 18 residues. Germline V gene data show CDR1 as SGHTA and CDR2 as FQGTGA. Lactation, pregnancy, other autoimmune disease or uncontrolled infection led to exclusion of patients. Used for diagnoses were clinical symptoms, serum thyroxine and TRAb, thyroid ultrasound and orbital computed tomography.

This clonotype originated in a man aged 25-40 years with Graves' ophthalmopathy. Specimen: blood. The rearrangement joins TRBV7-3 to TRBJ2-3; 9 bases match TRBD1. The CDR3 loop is CASSFTGTGYPSTDTQYF. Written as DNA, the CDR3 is TGTGCCAGCAGCTTCACCGGGACAGGGTATCCTAGCACAGATACGCAGTATTTT.